This TCR beta chain was recorded in a study of T cells in Graves' hyperthyroidism and ophthalmopathy. This clonotype was seen at least ten times. Uncontrolled infection, other autoimmune disease, pregnancy or lactation led to exclusion. Germline values: CDR1 LGHDT, CDR2 YNNKEL (reference sequence). Between the trimmed V and J ends, which lost 7 bases and 6 bases, there was a span of 9 bases. The CDR3 covers 11 residues. There were TCR beta CDR3 regions amplified from RNA transcripts. During a first-round RT-PCR of the TCR CDR3, the HTBI primer set was used. TCRdb reanalysed the multiplex PCR reads using MiXCR and keeps one entry per CDR3 protein. The sample lists more than 500,000 distinct CDR3 sequences; roughly 17% were seen once.

The sequenced sample was blood. This receptor was taken from a woman between 25 and 40 years old with Graves' hyperthyroidism. The gene calls are TRBV3-1 and TRBJ1-1, with a possible D match to TRBD1 (5 bases). DNA for the CDR3: TGTGCCAGCACCGAGGGGTCTGAAGCTTTCTTT. Encoded protein: CASTEGSEAFF.